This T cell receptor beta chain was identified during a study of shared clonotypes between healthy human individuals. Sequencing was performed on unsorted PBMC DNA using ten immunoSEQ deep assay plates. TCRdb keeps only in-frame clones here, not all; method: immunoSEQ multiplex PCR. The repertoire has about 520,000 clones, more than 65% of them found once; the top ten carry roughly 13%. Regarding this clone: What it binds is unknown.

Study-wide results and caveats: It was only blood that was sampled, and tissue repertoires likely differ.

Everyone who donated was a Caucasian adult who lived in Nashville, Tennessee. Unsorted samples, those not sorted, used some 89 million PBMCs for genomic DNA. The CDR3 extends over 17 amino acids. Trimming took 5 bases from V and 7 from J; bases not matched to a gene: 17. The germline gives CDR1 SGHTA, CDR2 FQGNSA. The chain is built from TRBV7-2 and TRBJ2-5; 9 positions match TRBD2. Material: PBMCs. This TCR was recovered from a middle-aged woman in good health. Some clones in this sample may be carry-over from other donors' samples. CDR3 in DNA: TGTGCCAGCAGCGAAAGAGGGACTAGCAGGGCTCTAGGGACCCAGTACTTC. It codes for CASSERGTSRALGTQYF.